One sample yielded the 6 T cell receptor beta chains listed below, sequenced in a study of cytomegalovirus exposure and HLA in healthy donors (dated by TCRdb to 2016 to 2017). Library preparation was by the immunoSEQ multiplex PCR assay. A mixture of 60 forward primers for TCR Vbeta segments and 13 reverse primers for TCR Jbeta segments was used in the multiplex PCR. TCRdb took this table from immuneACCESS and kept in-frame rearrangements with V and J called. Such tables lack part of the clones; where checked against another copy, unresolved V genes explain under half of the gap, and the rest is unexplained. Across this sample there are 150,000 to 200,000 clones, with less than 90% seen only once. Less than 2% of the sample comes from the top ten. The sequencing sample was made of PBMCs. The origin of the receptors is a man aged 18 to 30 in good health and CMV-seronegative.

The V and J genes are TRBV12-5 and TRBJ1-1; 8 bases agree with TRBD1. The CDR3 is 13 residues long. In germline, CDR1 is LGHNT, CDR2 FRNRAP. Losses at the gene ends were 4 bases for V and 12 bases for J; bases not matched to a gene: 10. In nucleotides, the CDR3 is TGTGCTAGTGGTTCCCCTCGGGACAGGCAAACTTTCTTT. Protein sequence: CASGSPRDRQTFF.

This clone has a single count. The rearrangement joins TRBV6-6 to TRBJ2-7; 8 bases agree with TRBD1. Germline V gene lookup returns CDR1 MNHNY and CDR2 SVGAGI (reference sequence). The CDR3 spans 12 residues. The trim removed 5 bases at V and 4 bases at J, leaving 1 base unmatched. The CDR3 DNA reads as TGTGCCAGCAGTCGGACAGGGTACGAGCAGTACTTC. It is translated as CASSRTGYEQYF.

The CDR3 loop is CARTGGAGTEAFF. The CDR3 DNA follows: TGCGCCAGGACAGGGGGCGCGGGCACTGAAGCTTTCTTT. The chain uses TRBV5-1 and TRBJ1-1; 10 bases are shared with TRBD1. The CDR3 has 13 amino acids. Germline V gives CDR1 SGHRS, CDR2 YFSETQ. Germline trimming cut 8 bases from V and 4 bases from J; bases unmatched to any gene: 5.

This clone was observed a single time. The CDR3 sequence is CASITGTGWGQPQHF. CDR3 bases: TGTGCCAGCATCACCGGGACAGGGTGGGGTCAGCCCCAGCATTTT. The chain couples TRBV28 to TRBJ1-5; TRBD1 matches 9 bases. V dropped 7 bases and J dropped 6; count of bases not matched to a gene: 10. CDR3 size: 15 residues. Looked up from germline, CDR1 is MDHEN and CDR2 is SYDVKM.

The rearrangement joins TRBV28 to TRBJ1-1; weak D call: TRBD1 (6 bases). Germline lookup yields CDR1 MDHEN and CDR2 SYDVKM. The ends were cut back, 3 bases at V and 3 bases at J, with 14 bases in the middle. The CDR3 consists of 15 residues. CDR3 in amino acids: CASSFQGGGYTEAFF. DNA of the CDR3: TGTGCCAGCAGTTTCCAAGGGGGGGGGTACACTGAAGCTTTCTTT.

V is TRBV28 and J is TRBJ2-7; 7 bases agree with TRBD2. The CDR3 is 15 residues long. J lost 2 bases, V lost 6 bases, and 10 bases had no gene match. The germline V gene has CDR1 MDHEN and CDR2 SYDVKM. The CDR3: CASRAMGGKPYEQYF. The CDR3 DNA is TGTGCCAGCAGGGCTATGGGGGGGAAACCCTACGAGCAGTACTTC.